The next 21 T cell receptor beta chains were all read from a single sample in a study of shared clonotypes between healthy human individuals. Produced via immunoSEQ multiplex PCR; TCRdb's table is partial and in-frame only. The sample lists roughly 2,300,000 clones; approximately 90% were seen once. Material for sequencing was naive CD4+ T cells from PBMCs. Described subset: CD45RA+ positively selected. The receptors stem from a man younger than 35 in good health. Some clones in this sample may be carry-over from other donors' samples.

The chain combines TRBV4-2 with TRBJ1-1; possible D gene TRBD1, 6 bases. In germline, CDR1 is LGHNA, CDR2 YNFKEQ. CDR3 length: 13 residues. The ends were cut back, 5 bases at V and 7 bases at J, with 14 bases in the middle. The chain's CDR3 is CASSLVGGGEAFF. The CDR3 nucleotides are TGTGCCAGCAGCTTGGTTGGAGGGGGTGAAGCTTTCTTT.

This clone was counted a single time. The chain combines TRBV14 with TRBJ1-4, with 9 positions matching TRBD1. The CDR3 covers 15 residues. CDR1 SGHDN and CDR2 FVKESK come from the germline V gene. J was trimmed by 8 bases and V by 4 bases; bases with no gene match: 8. The CDR3 DNA sequence: TGTGCCAGCAGCCCGCGACAGGGGGTGTGGGAAAAACTGTTTTTT. Protein: CASSPRQGVWEKLFF.

This clone was counted once. The chain couples TRBV2 to TRBJ2-7, with 10 positions matching TRBD1. Germline assignment: CDR1 SNHLY and CDR2 FYNNEI. This CDR3 has 13 residues. The J segment lost 2 bases and the V segment lost 6 bases, leaving 1 base of the junction unmatched. CDR3 in amino acids: CASRGQGTYEQYF. The DNA of the CDR3 is TGTGCCAGCAGGGGACAGGGGACCTACGAGCAGTACTTC.

This clone was recorded a few times. The CDR3 coding sequence is TGTGCCATCAGTGAGTCGACGGGGGTGGAAGGCTACACCTTC. Protein: CAISESTGVEGYTF. The rearrangement links TRBV10-3 to TRBJ1-2; D is perhaps TRBD1 (5 bases). The germline V and J ends were trimmed by 0 bases and 8 bases, with 13 bases remaining between them. Looked up from germline, CDR1 is ENHRY and CDR2 is SYGVKD. CDR3 length: 14 residues.

The chain combines TRBV7-9 with TRBJ1-4; TRBD1 aligns across 7 bases. Germline V gene sequence: CDR1 SEHNR, CDR2 FQNEAQ (reference sequence). V lost 5 bases and J lost 3; bases outside the gene matches: 9. This CDR3 has 16 residues. The CDR3 sequence is CASSRMGDRSNEKLFF. Written as DNA, the CDR3 is TGTGCCAGCAGCCGGATGGGGGACAGATCTAATGAAAAACTGTTTTTT.

This chain uses TRBV4-1 with TRBJ2-3, with D possibly matching TRBD1 (6 bases). Germline CDR1 reads MGHRA; CDR2 reads YSYEKL. V gave up 3 bases and J gave up 4 bases, with 14 bases separating them. The CDR3 runs 15 residues. Here the CDR3 reads CASSHAGALADTQYF. CDR3 sequence (DNA): TGCGCCAGCAGCCACGCAGGGGCACTGGCAGATACGCAGTATTTT.

The V call is TRBV28, the J call TRBJ1-1, with D tentatively TRBD1 (5 bases). This CDR3 region has 13 residues. V dropped 5 bases and J dropped 3 bases, with 10 bases sitting between them. The V gene's germline CDR1 is MDHEN and CDR2 SYDVKM. CDR3 residues: CASSLRDDTEAFF. The DNA of the CDR3 is TGTGCCAGCAGTCTCAGGGACGACACTGAAGCTTTCTTT.

V usage is TRBV2 and J usage is TRBJ1-2; D is unresolved. V lost 2 bases, J lost 1 base, and 8 bases lay in between. The V gene's germline CDR1 is SNHLY and CDR2 FYNNEI. The CDR3 is 14 amino acids. CDR3 protein: CASSEFGVNYGYTF. The CDR3 DNA reads as TGTGCCAGCAGTGAATTTGGAGTTAACTATGGCTACACCTTC.

The CDR3 sequence is CASSDTSGRPYEQYF. The CDR3 coding sequence is TGTGCCAGCAGTGATACTAGCGGGAGGCCCTACGAGCAGTACTTC. This chain links TRBV28 with TRBJ2-7, with TRBD2 matching 12 bases. Germline assignment: CDR1 MDHEN and CDR2 SYDVKM. V shed 5 bases, J shed 2 bases, and the junction held 4 bases outside the gene matches. The CDR3 has 15 residues. Full variable domain (rest looked up from reference TRBV28 and TRBJ2-7): DVKVTQSSRYLVKRTGEKVFLECVQDMDHENMFWYRQDPGLGLRLIYFSYDVKMKEKGDIPEGYSVSREKKERFSLILESASTNQTSMYLCASSDTSGRPYEQYFGPGTRLTVT.

The J gene is TRBJ2-3, the V gene TRBV11-2; 7 bases line up with TRBD2. Germline-derived CDR1 and CDR2 are SGHAT and FQNNGV. The V gene end was trimmed by 5 bases and the J gene end by 1 base; junction bases not matched to a gene: 9. The CDR3 is 16 residues long. The CDR3 nucleotides are TGTGCCAGCAGCCATAAAGCGGGATCGGGCACAGATACGCAGTATTTT. This encodes CASSHKAGSGTDTQYF.

The rearrangement joins TRBV5-1 to TRBJ2-1, with D perhaps being TRBD1 or TRBD2 (6 bases each). The CDR3 runs 15 residues. Between the trimmed V and J ends, which lost 0 bases and 4 bases, there was a span of 11 bases. Germline V CDR1 and CDR2: SGHRS, YFSETQ. In DNA, the CDR3 is TGCGCCAGCAGCTTGGCCAGGGGACTGTACAATGAGCAGTTCTTC. It codes for CASSLARGLYNEQFF.

The count of this clone is one. The chain carries TRBV7-3 and TRBJ2-7; D is unresolved. The CDR3 runs to 12 residues. The V gene's germline CDR1 is SGHTA and CDR2 FQGTGA. The V end was cut by 5 bases, the J end by 6 bases, with 11 bases between. The CDR3: CASSLNSGEQYF. CDR3 in DNA: TGTGCCAGCAGCCTCAATTCTGGCGAGCAGTACTTC.

V and J are TRBV15 and TRBJ2-7, with D unresolved. V lost 5 bases to trimming and J lost 0 bases, with 14 bases between them. The CDR3 is 15 amino acids. In germline, CDR1 is LNHNV, CDR2 YYDKDF (reference sequence). CDR3 sequence: CATSGETASSYEQYF. DNA of the CDR3: TGTGCCACCAGCGGCGAGACGGCGAGCTCCTACGAGCAGTACTTC.

This clone appeared once. Other nucleotide sequences from this sample produce the same CDR3. The rearrangement links TRBV6-5 to TRBJ2-1, with TRBD2 matching over 7 bases. Trimming cost V 0 bases and J 1 base; bases outside gene matches: 3. The CDR3 runs to 16 residues. Germline V CDR1 and CDR2: MNHEY, SVGAGI. The CDR3 nucleotides read TGTGCCAGCAGTTACTCGAGACTAGCTTCCTACAATGAGCAGTTCTTC. Translating gives CASSYSRLASYNEQFF.

This rearrangement joins TRBV29-1 to TRBJ2-1; possibly TRBD2 for D (5 bases). The V end lost 7 bases, the J end lost 7 bases, and 5 bases lay between the germline ends. Germline V gene data show CDR1 as SQVTM and CDR2 as ANQGSEA. This CDR3 is built from 9 residues. CDR3 sequence (DNA): TGCAGCGGCGGGAATGAGCAGTTCTTC. It translates to CSGGNEQFF.

The chain uses TRBV28 and TRBJ2-1, with 9 bases fitting TRBD1. CDR1 MDHEN and CDR2 SYDVKM come from the germline V gene. Trimming cost V 7 bases and J 4 bases; bases outside gene matches: 5. The CDR3 is 14 amino acids. This CDR3 is CASTGTGKYNEQFF. CDR3 nucleotide sequence: TGTGCCAGCACCGGGACAGGGAAGTACAATGAGCAGTTCTTC. Together with reference TRBV28 and TRBJ2-1, the CDR3 gives the full variable domain: DVKVTQSSRYLVKRTGEKVFLECVQDMDHENMFWYRQDPGLGLRLIYFSYDVKMKEKGDIPEGYSVSREKKERFSLILESASTNQTSMYLCASTGTGKYNEQFFGPGTRLTVL.

The V gene is TRBV27, the J gene TRBJ2-1, with 14 bases fitting TRBD2. This CDR3 comprises 15 residues. The ends lost 4 bases at V and 10 bases at J; junction bases unmatched: 6. Germline V lookup: CDR1 MNHEY, CDR2 SMNVEV (reference sequence). The CDR3 DNA reads as TGTGCCAGCAGTTCAGGGACTAGCGGGAGTGGGGAGCAGTTCTTC. Its translation is CASSSGTSGSGEQFF.

This sequence joins TRBV18 and TRBJ1-2; 9 bases align to TRBD1. Per germline, CDR1 KGHSH and CDR2 LQKENI. V dropped 0 bases and J dropped 3; count of bases not matched to a gene: 5. The CDR3 covers 16 residues. The CDR3 DNA is TGTGCCAGCTCACCACCTTCGACAGGGGGGGACTATGGCTACACCTTC. Residues: CASSPPSTGGDYGYTF.

The V and J genes are TRBV7-2 and TRBJ2-1; 12 nucleotides agree with TRBD2. V trimming: 5 bases; J trimming: 5 bases; junction bases outside the gene matches: 13. The CDR3 totals 18 residues. CDR1 and CDR2 from the germline V gene are SGHTA and FQGNSA. The CDR3 region has the DNA TGTGCCAGCAGCCCCGGACTAGCGGGACCCCTTGGGGACAATGAGCAGTTCTTC. Its translation is CASSPGLAGPLGDNEQFF.

CDR3 protein: CASSPGLAGVNEQFF. CDR3 coding DNA: TGTGCCAGCAGCCCTGGACTAGCGGGGGTCAATGAGCAGTTCTTC. The chain uses TRBV5-6 and TRBJ2-1, with TRBD2 matching 13 bases. The V gene end was trimmed by 4 bases and the J gene end by 6 bases; junction bases not matched to a gene: 4. CDR1 SGHDT and CDR2 YYEEEE come from the germline V gene. The CDR3 sequence is 15 residues long.

This clone was seen only a few times. The same CDR3 also results from other DNA sequences found in this sample. The chain couples TRBV28 to TRBJ1-2; tentatively, D is TRBD1 (5 bases). The V gene's germline CDR1 is MDHEN and CDR2 SYDVKM. V was trimmed by 3 bases and J by 5 bases, leaving 10 bases between them. CDR3 length: 13 residues. The CDR3 protein is CASSFPGVYGYTF. CDR3 DNA sequence: TGTGCCAGCAGTTTCCCGGGGGTGTATGGCTACACCTTC.